The sequence of this TCR beta chain was determined in a study of T cell repertoires in cytomegalovirus infection. TCRdb recomputed calls from the reads with MiXCR, one row per CDR3 protein. The sample records about 830,000 distinct CDR3 sequences, 30% to 35% being singletons. Of note for this clonotype: The antigen remains unidentified.

V was clipped by 4 bases and J by 2 bases; unmatched bases: 16. CDR3 size: 18 residues. This TCR was sampled from a human donor in good health (CMV status not recorded). Some clones in this sample may be carry-over from other donors' samples. The rearrangement links TRBV12-3 or TRBV12-4 to TRBJ1-2; 7 positions match TRBD1. The material was cultured CD8+ T cells from PBMCs, obtained from culture after CMV antigen stimulation. In DNA, the CDR3 is TGTGCCAGCAGTTCACCTGTAGGGAGACAGGGAGCCAACTATGGCTACACCTTC. Encoded protein: CASSSPVGRQGANYGYTF.